Sequencing of this T cell receptor (beta chain) was carried out in a study of T cells in women clearing cervical HPV infection. Study in general: Blood came at first lesion visit for cases, post-clearance for controls. Regarding the study as a whole: Unknown T-cell numbers per sample may underlie the richness differences.

Only in-frame clones appear in the TCRdb table, and some are missing; sequencing was by immunoSEQ multiplex PCR. The listing records around 28,000 clones. Turning to this clone: Its antigen is currently unknown. The read terminates 3 residues before the CDR3 end, so the remaining end is supplied by the germline J gene.

The CDR3 covers 16 residues. CDR1 is SGHRS and CDR2 is YFSETQ in the germline V gene. Deletions cut 0 bases from V and 1 base from J, with 14 bases between. What was sequenced was blood buffy coat. This chain links TRBV5-1 with TRBJ2-7; D may be TRBD1 (7 bases). This clonotype was sampled from a woman between 18 and 69 years old with a cervical HPV16 infection that either progressed to CIN3+ or cleared (not recorded which). The CDR3 bases that were read are TGCGCCAGCAGCTTGGACAGGGGAGGTTTATCCTACGAG. Residues: CASSLDRGGLSYE. The whole CDR3 sequence is CASSLDRGGLSYEQYF.